This T cell receptor (beta chain) is drawn from a study of T cells in Graves' hyperthyroidism and ophthalmopathy. A lack of ophthalmopathy progression within 18 months defined stable Graves' hyperthyroidism. TCR beta CDR3 sequences were amplified from RNA transcripts. Initially, a first-round RT-PCR of the TCR CDR3 employed the HTBI primer set. From the multiplex PCR reads, TCRdb called clonotypes with MiXCR, one entry per CDR3 protein. The table includes around 340,000 distinct CDR3 sequences, roughly 15% detected once. The germline V and J ends were trimmed by 5 bases and 2 bases, with 8 bases remaining between them. Germline V gene data show CDR1 as MNHEY and CDR2 as SMNVEV (reference sequence). The CDR3 length is 13 residues. This clonotype was seen only a few times.

The origin of this receptor is a man aged 30 to 39 with Graves' hyperthyroidism. V gene TRBV27 combines with J gene TRBJ2-3; D is perhaps TRBD1 (5 bases). Sequenced: blood. The CDR3 DNA reads TGTGCCAGCAGTGACAGTGTCACAGATACGCAGTATTTT. Residues: CASSDSVTDTQYF.